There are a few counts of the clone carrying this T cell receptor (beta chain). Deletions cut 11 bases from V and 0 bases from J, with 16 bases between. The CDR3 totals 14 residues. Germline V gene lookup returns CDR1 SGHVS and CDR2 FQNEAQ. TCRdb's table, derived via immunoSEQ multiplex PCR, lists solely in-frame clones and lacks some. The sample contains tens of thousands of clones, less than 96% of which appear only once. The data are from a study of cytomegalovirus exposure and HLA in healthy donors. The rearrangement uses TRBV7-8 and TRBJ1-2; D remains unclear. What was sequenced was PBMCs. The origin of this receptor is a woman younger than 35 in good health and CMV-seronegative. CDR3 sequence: CARGLARANYGYTF. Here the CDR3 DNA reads TGTGCCCGAGGGTTGGCAAGAGCTAACTATGGCTACACCTTC.